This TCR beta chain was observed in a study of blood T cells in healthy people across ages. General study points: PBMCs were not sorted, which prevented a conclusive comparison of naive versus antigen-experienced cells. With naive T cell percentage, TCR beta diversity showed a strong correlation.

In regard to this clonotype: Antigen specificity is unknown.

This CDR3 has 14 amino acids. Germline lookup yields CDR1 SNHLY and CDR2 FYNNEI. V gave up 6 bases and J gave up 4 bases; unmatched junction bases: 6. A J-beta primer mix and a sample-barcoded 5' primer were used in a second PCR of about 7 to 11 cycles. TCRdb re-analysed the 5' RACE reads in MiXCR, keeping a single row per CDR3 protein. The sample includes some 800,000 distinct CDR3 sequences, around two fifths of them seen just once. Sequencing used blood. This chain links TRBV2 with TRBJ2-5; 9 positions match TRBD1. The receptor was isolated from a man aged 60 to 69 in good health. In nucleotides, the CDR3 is TGTGCCAGCAGCGGGACAGGGATGAGAGAGACCCAGTACTTC. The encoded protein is CASSGTGMRETQYF.